This T cell receptor (beta chain) comes out of a study of blood T cell repertoires in COVID-19. Background on the study: Acute-phase and convalescent COVID-19 samples originated in the United States, Italy and Spain. T cells, B-cell-depleted T cells, or PBMCs provided the cDNA or gDNA that served as material.

V gave up 2 bases and J gave up 1 base, with 11 bases separating them. The CDR3 spans 16 residues. CDR1 is MGHRA, CDR2 YSYEKL, per germline. Authors' data handling: Reference gene primers were amplified, and this amplification served to estimate nucleated cell counts. Assay used: immunoSEQ multiplex PCR; TCRdb lists only in-frame clones, some missing. The V and J calls and clone size were taken over from that table, and D and trimming were inferred from the DNA. The sample includes approximately 300,000 clones, about nine tenths of them seen just once. The sequence was collected from a man aged 50-60 years with active or convalescent COVID-19. The chain links TRBV4-1 to TRBJ1-4; no definite D call. What was sequenced was peripheral blood. The CDR3 sequence: CASSQLTLRTNEKLFF. Here the CDR3 DNA reads TGCGCCAGCAGCCAATTGACATTAAGAACTAATGAAAAACTGTTTTTT.